This T cell receptor beta chain was recovered during a study of blood T cells in healthy people across ages. With respect to this clonotype: The antigen remains undetermined.

The second PCR ran about 6 to 12 cycles with a sample-barcoded 5' primer and J-beta primers. TCRdb independently ran MiXCR on the 5' RACE reads; one entry per CDR3 protein. The data hold over 1,300,000 distinct CDR3 sequences, with approximately 59% observed a single time. Regarding the study as a whole: The long-lived group displayed more naive CD4+ cells, plus higher diversity, than the aged donors did.

The source material was blood. The sequence derives from a man aged 18 to 30 in good health.

In DNA, the CDR3 is TGCGCCAGCAGCTTGAAAGGGACAGTTAATGAAAAACTGTTTTTT. Translating gives CASSLKGTVNEKLFF. The V call is TRBV5-1, the J call TRBJ1-4, with 7 bases aligning to TRBD1. V dropped 1 base and J dropped 4; count of bases not matched to a gene: 4. Germline CDR1 SGHRS, CDR2 YFSETQ. The CDR3 contains 15 residues.